This TCR beta chain was profiled in a study of OX40 agonist ivuxolimab in advanced cancers. For the study at large: Each dose-escalation patient presented with hepatocellular carcinoma, melanoma, renal cell or head and neck cancer.

Overall study results and limits: In the 0.1-3.0 mg/kg groups, partial responders showed among the lowest expansion. Expanded clones tended on average to be more numerous among CD8+ T cells than CD4+.

Sequencing used immunoSEQ multiplex PCR; TCRdb keeps in-frame clones, though not all of them. The sample shows approximately 92,000 clones, about four fifths of them seen only once. Details on this clone: As yet, its antigen is unknown.

The junction had 6 bases not matched to a gene; V was cut back by 6 bases and J by 5 bases. The CDR3 runs to 14 residues. Germline V gives CDR1 LNHDA, CDR2 SQIVND (reference sequence). The receptor was derived from an adult with an advanced solid tumor such as melanoma, head and neck, liver or kidney cancer. The rearrangement uses TRBV19 and TRBJ2-1; 8 nucleotides align to TRBD2. Sequences were derived from CD4+ or CD8+ T cells sorted from blood, sampled in a trial of the OX40 agonist ivuxolimab. This CDR3 is CASSRTSLDNEQFF. The CDR3 region has the DNA TGTGCCAGTAGCCGGACTAGCTTAGACAATGAGCAGTTCTTC.